This T cell receptor (beta chain) was identified in a study of blood T cell repertoires in COVID-19 (dated by TCRdb to 2020 to 2021). Regarding the complete study: Samples covering the acute and convalescent phases of COVID-19 were provided by collaborators in the United States, Italy and Spain. The prospective study material was composed of cDNA or gDNA derived from T cells, B-cell-depleted T cells, or PBMCs. Subjects who had been exposed to COVID-19, were actively infected with it, or had recovered from it provided the deeply sampled blood TCRbeta repertoires that made up the dataset. The repertoires were made available in a free public database intended to serve as a resource for research on the immune response to SARS-CoV-2. Samples were obtained from the ongoing ImmuneRACE study (first 160 participants) and from about 1,300 subjects provided by 6 global collaborators. Nearly every sample came with metadata listing a de-identified subject ID, COVID-19 status, age in years and sex. Where available, HLA class I and class II types were taken from metadata supplied by the sample provider and were not determined by assay-based typing. General findings and caveats noted by the study authors: How much clinical and demographic metadata was included differed by source and by participant, and the metadata was provided uncurated.

TCRbeta CDR3 regions were amplified from genomic DNA using the immunoSEQ Assay, a bias-controlled multiplex PCR. The source study handled its data this way. Nucleated cell counts per sample were estimated from amplification of reference gene primers within the assay. To quantify the absolute abundance of each unique TCRbeta CDR3 rearrangement, sequence reads were collapsed and filtered. For each sample, productive Simpson clonality was calculated as the square root of Simpson's diversity index over productive rearrangements. Imported from immuneACCESS, the table was reduced by TCRdb to in-frame sequences with V and J called. These copies leave out some clones; in studies compared against another copy, an unresolved V gene accounts for under half, and the cause of the remainder is not known. V and J calls and clone size are copied from that table; D and trimming were computed from the DNA. The sample table shows 60,000 to 90,000 clones, and about 74% are seen once. The ten largest make up 2.5% to 3% of the sample.

Notes on this clone: Its antigen specificity is not known. Nothing much larger sits one base from this clone, and base qualities are not available.

Whole blood was collected in K2EDTA tubes by collaborating institutions according to the institutions' own protocols. For TCRbeta analysis, collaborator samples were shipped as frozen whole blood, as isolated PBMCs, or as DNA extracted from either sample type. The specimen sequenced was peripheral blood. The sequence came from a human donor with acute or convalescent COVID-19. The donor label of this sample is uncertain.

For the CDR3, the sequence is CASSYGAGYYEQYF. The DNA reads as follows: TGTGCCAGCAGTTACGGGGCGGGGTACTACGAGCAGTACTTC. This chain is built from TRBV6-5 and TRBJ2-7; the D gene is perhaps TRBD2, from 6 matching bases. CDR1 and CDR2 (MNHEY, SVGAGI) derive from the germline V gene. V drops 2 bases and J drops 3 bases, leaving 11 bases in between. Inclusive of the bounding cysteine and phenylalanine, the CDR3 is 14 residues long. The only DNA kept is the CDR3, 42 bases in frame from the first base.